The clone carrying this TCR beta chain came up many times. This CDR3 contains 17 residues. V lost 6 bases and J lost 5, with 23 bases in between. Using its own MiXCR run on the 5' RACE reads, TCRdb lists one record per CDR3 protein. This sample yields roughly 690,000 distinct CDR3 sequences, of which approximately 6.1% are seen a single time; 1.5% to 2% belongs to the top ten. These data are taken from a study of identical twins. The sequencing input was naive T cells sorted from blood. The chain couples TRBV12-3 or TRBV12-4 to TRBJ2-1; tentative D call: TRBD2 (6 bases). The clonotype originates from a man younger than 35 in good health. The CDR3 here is CASSRPAMGGSHNEQFF. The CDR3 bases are TGTGCCAGCAGCCGCCCTGCAATGGGGGGATCCCACAATGAGCAGTTCTTC.